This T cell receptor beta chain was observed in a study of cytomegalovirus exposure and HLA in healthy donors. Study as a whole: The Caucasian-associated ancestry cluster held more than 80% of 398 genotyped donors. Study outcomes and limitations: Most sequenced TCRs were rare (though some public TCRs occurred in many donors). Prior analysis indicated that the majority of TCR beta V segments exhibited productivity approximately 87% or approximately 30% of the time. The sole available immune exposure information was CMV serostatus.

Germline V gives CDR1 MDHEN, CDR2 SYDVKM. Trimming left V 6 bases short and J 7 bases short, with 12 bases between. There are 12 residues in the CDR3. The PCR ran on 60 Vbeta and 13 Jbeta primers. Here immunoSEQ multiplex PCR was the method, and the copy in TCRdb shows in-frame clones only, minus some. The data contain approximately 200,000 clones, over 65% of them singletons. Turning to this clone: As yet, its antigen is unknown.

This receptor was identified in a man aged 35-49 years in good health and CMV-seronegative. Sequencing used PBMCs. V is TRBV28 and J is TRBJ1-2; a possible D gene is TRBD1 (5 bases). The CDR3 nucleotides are TGTGCCAGCAGCCTAAGACAGCTTGGCTACACCTTC. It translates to CASSLRQLGYTF.